This TCR beta chain appears in the sequencing data of a study of cytomegalovirus exposure and HLA in healthy donors (dated 2017 in TCRdb). Regarding the study in general: An earlier analysis of 587 of the donors reported 250 to 300 Gb of sequence data and 117 million unique TCR beta sequences obtained from about 200 million T cells. An early release that covered 500 to 800 HLA-typed donors contained around 330 gigabases of sequencing data and tens of millions of unique TCR sequences. The genetic ancestry cluster associated with self-reported Caucasian donors included over 80% of the roughly 390 genotyped donors. The aim of the study was to test whether cataloging public T cell receptors could identify signatures of past pathogen exposure. The study used immunosequencing to profile the T cell repertoires of several hundred subjects and linked those repertoires to cytomegalovirus serostatus. Along with the approximately 700-subject first cohort, a separate validation cohort of some 130 different subjects was used. To predict cytomegalovirus infection status, the study combined high-throughput TCR immunosequencing, statistical association of individual TCRs with disease status, and machine learning. A later analysis re-examined previously published TCR beta repertoires from more than 600 donors and added high-resolution HLA genotyping to investigate patterns of TCR occurrence. In the later analysis, no new phenotypic data were used to find candidate immune exposures; instead, reliance was placed on TCR beta sequences and their occurrence across donors. In an earlier analysis of more than 550 of the donors, high-throughput TCR beta sequencing was used to judge whether each TCR beta V gene segment behaved as functional or pseudogenic. Alongside the repertoire data, information on donor age, sex, ethnicity and CMV serostatus was compiled. In a later genetic analysis, genome-wide SNP genotypes for about three fifths of the 666 donors were used, and that subset was treated as a discovery cohort. Every repertoire in the discovery cohort had been generated on one and the same sequencing platform. HLA typing covered class I and class II loci at four-digit resolution. Typing coverage varied by locus: roughly 629-630 donors for A, B, C, DRB1 and DQB1; approximately 500 for DQA1; more than 600 for DPA1; 400 to 480 for DPB1. Because of strong linkage in the cohort, five DR-DQ haplotypes were treated as single units for association and clustering. On average, roughly 240,000 unique TCR beta nucleotide sequences were sequenced per donor among a few hundred genotyped donors of the cohort, with about 19% of those sequences being non-productive.

In total, around 600 healthy bone marrow donors made up the cohort. At the time of sampling, all cohort members were nominally healthy, though unrecorded immune exposures were likely present. The donor was CMV seronegative and was included in the group of a few hundred seronegative cohort members. Each donor provided a peripheral blood sample, and peripheral blood mononuclear cells were used for TCR beta sequencing. Genomic DNA extraction from the blood cell samples was performed with the Qiagen DNeasy Blood Extraction Kit. Remarks on this clone: Its target antigen remains unknown. No base quality information exists; no much larger clone differs at one position.

Results and caveats for the whole study, not just this receptor: Compared with the approximately 670-donor mean, donors in an Asian-associated ancestry cluster had fewer N-insertions in productive TCRs, according to a later genetic analysis. Across donors, most TCR sequences were observed very rarely, whereas some public TCRs were present in many individuals. According to a later analysis, most CMV-associated TCR beta chains appeared to be HLA-restricted, and the HLA associations seemed to be driven largely by CMV exposure. The authors suggested that the approach could potentially be extended to other disease states and immunological phenotypes. Presence/absence analyses assumed roughly uniform sequencing depth across donors, an assumption that may not hold. A further reported finding was that TCR beta sequences accurately predicted the HLA-A and HLA-B alleles for most subjects in the first cohort. Because some donors lacked HLA typing at each locus, the association tests relied only on the typed subset. Over 15 rarely observed V segments, including chromosome 9 orphons, were excluded from the earlier analysis of some 590 of the donors because counts were too low. In both the original and validation cohorts, the classifier was reported to diagnose cytomegalovirus status with high specificity and sensitivity. Specific HLA alleles were associated with 15,000 to 20,000 TCR beta sequences at a false discovery rate of 0.05 in a later analysis. Immune exposure information for the cohort was limited to CMV serostatus. An association between a missense DCLRE1C variant and V-gene and J-gene trimming of TCR beta chains was found in a later genetic analysis and replicated in an independent cohort. A cluster of highly shared sequence variants was judged likely to be a technical artifact of the sequencing pipeline. Three of the identified cytomegalovirus-associated TCR beta chains were confirmed in vitro to be specific for cytomegalovirus antigens. Several of the top co-occurrence clusters appeared to be linked to parvovirus B19, influenza, CMV and Epstein-Barr virus, according to a later analysis. Compared with equally common non-associated chains, HLA-associated TCR beta chains in a later analysis were more clonally expanded and had lower generation probabilities. In an earlier analysis of under 600 of the donors, most TCR beta V segments were observed in productive rearrangements about 87% or about 30% of the time, broadly matching IMGT annotations. In a later analysis, TCR association rates were found to vary across HLA loci, with the most associated TCRs seen for DRB1 alleles and the fewest for HLA-C alleles. Correlated functional status among segregating V segments might reflect linkage disequilibrium, but an unknown experimental factor could not be ruled out. The cohort was sequenced for TCR beta chains only, and without alpha or paired-chain data the features that could be detected were limited. The study gave a list of 150 to 200 TCR beta chains associated with cytomegalovirus. When HLA alleles, especially DR and DQ, strongly co-occurred, attributing TCR associations to individual alleles was difficult.

Preparation of the library involved the immunoSEQ multiplex PCR assay. A mixture of 60 forward primers for TCR Vbeta segments and 13 reverse primers for TCR Jbeta segments was used in the multiplex PCR. The CDR3 region of rearranged TCR beta genes was amplified from genomic DNA by a multiplex PCR assay. The Illumina HiSeq System was used to sequence the amplified TCR beta libraries as 87-base-pair reads. The paper's data handling went like this. In a later analysis, tens of millions of unique TCR beta chains were counted across the approximately 640 repertoires, and around 11 million of these chains were shared by at least two donors. Raw reads were error-corrected and collapsed into unique sequences with a nearest-neighbor algorithm that merged closely related sequences to remove PCR and sequencing errors. CDR3 sequences were aligned to IMGT reference sequences to assign V, D and J gene segments. Each retained sequence needed at least a six-nucleotide match to both a V gene segment and a J gene segment. A rearrangement counted as productive if the CDR3 had no stop codons and remained in frame with V and J, and every other rearrangement counted as non-productive. CDR3 was defined by IMGT convention, running from the second conserved V-encoded cysteine to the conserved J-encoded phenylalanine. In an earlier analysis of around 540 of the donors, sequences lacking an unambiguous match to a single V gene segment were excluded. An earlier analysis of over 450 of the donors classified V segments as functional when productive rearrangements were above 56.7% and as segregating when the standard deviation between donors was above 5%. A statistical classification framework was built to diagnose cytomegalovirus status from the catalog of TCR beta chain sequences. A later analysis assigned V and J genes by comparing TCR nucleotide sequences with IMGT/GENE-DB human TR gene sequences. Using the TCRdist pipeline, a later analysis assigned CDR3 sequences along with most-parsimonious VDJ recombination scenarios. In a later analysis, every TCR beta chain was defined by the combination of its CDR3 amino acid sequence and its V-gene family, and reads without a unique V-gene family were dropped. A later analysis removed 550 to 700 highly shared, low-generation-probability nucleotide sequences to deal with suspected cross-contamination and a sequencing artifact. For each public chain, a later analysis derived a clonal expansion index from normalized ranks of inferred template counts within each repertoire. A later analysis computed generation probabilities with a VDJ recombination model fitted to out-of-frame rearrangements, and checked the results against IGoR. In a later analysis, TCR-TCR, TCR-HLA and TCR-CMV co-occurrence was scored with hypergeometric tests, and a repertoire-size bias correction was applied to TCR pairs. To estimate false discovery rates, a later analysis permuted the HLA or CMV assignments 20 times. In a later analysis, co-occurring TCRs were grouped using DBSCAN, and TCRdist sequence similarity was added for clustering within HLA-allele-positive subsets. Repertoires with fewer than 30,000 or more than 120,000 public chains, plus five repertoires with anomalous nucleotide sharing, were excluded from co-occurrence clustering. Here the immuneACCESS table is served through TCRdb, limited to in-frame sequences with V and J called. Missing clones are a known gap in these copies; in checked studies unresolved V genes cover under half, and the rest lacks a known reason. The V and J calls and the clone size are those of that table, but D and trimming were determined from the DNA. This sample comprises about 81,000 clones, around 90% of them detected only once. 2% to 2.5% of the sample goes to the ten largest clones.

The TCR sequence derives from a man between 18 and 29 years old in good health and CMV-seronegative. Sequencing was done on a sample of PBMCs.

The nucleotide sequence reads TGTGCCAGCGGAGACAGGGGGCGCTTCACTGAAGCTTTCTTT. Protein translation: CASGDRGRFTEAFF. The sequence joins TRBV28 to TRBJ1-1, and TRBD1 aligns with 10 junction nucleotides. The cysteine opens and the phenylalanine closes a CDR3 of 14 amino acids. Only the CDR3 region is kept as DNA, spanning 42 bases read in frame from base 1. The V end gives up 8 bases and the J end 4 bases, leaving 7 bases in the junction not matched to a gene. For CDR1 and CDR2, the germline V gene lists MDHEN and SYDVKM. This CDR3, with the reference TRBV28 and TRBJ1-1 proteins standing in past its ends, gives the full variable domain DVKVTQSSRYLVKRTGEKVFLECVQDMDHENMFWYRQDPGLGLRLIYFSYDVKMKEKGDIPEGYSVSREKKERFSLILESASTNQTSMYLCASGDRGRFTEAFFGQGTRLTVV.